One and the same sample provided the 23 T cell receptor beta chains below, sequenced in a study of beta chain features in type 1 diabetes. The investigators reverse transcribed all of the isolated RNA, so they sequenced expressed TCRB transcripts. Repertoires were generated with immunoSEQ multiplex PCR, while TCRdb's copy carries only in-frame clones and drops some. The sample holds hundreds of thousands of clones, roughly an eighth seen once. Study-level points and caveats: Shortening that was moderate but significant affected the TCRB CDR3s of Type 1 diabetes patients in all four CD4+ subsets.

These receptors' antigens are unknown. The sequencing input was naive CD4+ T cells from blood. These receptors were taken from a man aged 18-30 years with type 1 diabetes.

A few counts support this clone. The chain is built from TRBV7-9 and TRBJ1-2; 7 bases map to TRBD1. Per the germline V gene, CDR1 is SEHNR and CDR2 is FQNEAQ (reference sequence). V shed 1 base, J shed 1 base, and the junction held 3 bases outside the gene matches. CDR3 size: 15 residues. The chain's CDR3 is CASSLEQGINYGYTF. CDR3 bases: TGTGCCAGCAGCTTAGAACAGGGGATTAACTATGGCTACACCTTC.

This chain uses TRBV5-1 with TRBJ2-5, with a tentative D call TRBD1 (5 bases). V was shortened by 0 bases and J by 1 base, with 13 bases between the two germline ends. Per the germline V gene, CDR1 is SGHRS and CDR2 is YFSETQ. This CDR3 is built from 16 residues. The chain's CDR3 is CASSLEVGVPQETQYF. As DNA, the CDR3 is TGCGCCAGCAGCTTGGAAGTAGGGGTTCCCCAAGAGACCCAGTACTTC.

This clone was recorded a few times. The chain combines TRBV18 with TRBJ1-2; unclear D gene. The CDR3 runs 15 residues. Germline loops: CDR1 KGHSH, CDR2 LQKENI. Deletions cut 0 bases from V and 7 bases from J, with 15 bases between. CDR3 residues: CASSPPGVALGGYTF. The CDR3 nucleotides are TGTGCCAGCTCACCACCGGGCGTGGCTCTAGGTGGCTACACCTTC.

V usage is TRBV6-5 and J usage is TRBJ1-2; D not certain. V lost 2 bases to trimming and J lost 5 bases, with 15 bases between them. Looked up from germline, CDR1 is MNHEY and CDR2 is SVGAGI. The CDR3 contains 15 residues. The CDR3 protein is CASSYSGEILYGYTF. CDR3 in DNA: TGTGCCAGCAGTTACAGTGGGGAAATCCTTTATGGCTACACCTTC.

The chain has TRBV4-1 and TRBJ2-1; 9 bases are a match to TRBD2. The junction had 9 bases not matched to a gene; V was cut back by 0 bases and J by 6 bases. Germline V lookup: CDR1 MGHRA, CDR2 YSYEKL. There are 17 residues in the CDR3. This CDR3 reads CASSQDAMAGGPNEQFF. CDR3 sequence (DNA): TGCGCCAGCAGCCAAGACGCGATGGCGGGGGGGCCCAATGAGCAGTTCTTC.

This clone was found a few times. J is TRBJ2-2 and V is TRBV5-4; 7 bases are shared with TRBD1. V gave up 5 bases and J gave up 0 bases; unmatched junction bases: 4. Germline V gene sequence: CDR1 SGHNT, CDR2 YYREEE (reference sequence). This CDR3 spans 15 amino acids. For the CDR3, the DNA is TGTGCCAGCAGTCGGGACAGCGCGAACACCGGGGAGCTGTTTTTT. It encodes CASSRDSANTGELFF.

The chain combines TRBV29-1 with TRBJ1-1; TRBD1 matches 8 bases. The CDR3 totals 13 residues. V dropped 7 bases and J dropped 3; count of bases not matched to a gene: 7. Per the germline V gene, CDR1 is SQVTM and CDR2 is ANQGSEA. The CDR3 DNA reads TGCAGCGGCTCGGGACAGGTGTACACTGAAGCTTTCTTT. Amino acids: CSGSGQVYTEAFF.

The chain joins TRBV2 to TRBJ1-2, with D possibly TRBD1 on 5 matching bases. V was trimmed by 8 bases and J by 0 bases, leaving 10 bases between them. CDR3 length: 13 residues. Looked up from germline, CDR1 is SNHLY and CDR2 is FYNNEI. CDR3 sequence (DNA): TGTGCCAGCTCCCAGGGCCCTAACTATGGCTACACCTTC. Amino acid sequence: CASSQGPNYGYTF.

This sequence joins TRBV29-1 and TRBJ1-2; the D gene is possibly TRBD1 (6 bases). The germline CDR1 and CDR2 sequences are SQVTM and ANQGSEA. V dropped 2 bases and J dropped 0 bases, with 16 bases sitting between them. The CDR3 contains 16 residues. CDR3 residues: CSVERGQGLANYGYTF. The CDR3 DNA sequence: TGCAGCGTTGAACGGGGGCAGGGCCTAGCTAACTATGGCTACACCTTC. The full variable domain, its missing parts supplied by reference TRBV29-1 and TRBJ1-2, is SAVISQKPSRDICQRGTSLTIQCQVDSQVTMMFWYRQQPGQSLTLIATANQGSEATYESGFVIDKFPISRPNLTFSTLTVSNMSPEDSSIYLCSVERGQGLANYGYTFGSGTRLTVV.

The CDR3 bases are TGTGCCAGCAGAGGGTCTCATTCGGCCGACTACGAGCAGTACTTC. It specifies CASRGSHSADYEQYF. The chain uses TRBV7-9 and TRBJ2-7, with D uncertain. V lost 6 bases to trimming and J lost 3 bases, with 18 bases between them. The CDR3 is made up of 15 amino acids. Germline V gives CDR1 SEHNR, CDR2 FQNEAQ (reference sequence).

The table lists this clone with a few counts. The DNA of the CDR3 is TGTGCCAGCTCTGAGCCGGGACTCGCGGAGACCCAGTACTTC. As protein: CASSEPGLAETQYF. The V and J genes are TRBV6-6 and TRBJ2-5, with D possibly TRBD2 on 6 matching bases. There are 14 residues in the CDR3. Trimming removed 8 bases at V and 5 bases at J, with 18 bases between. Germline-derived CDR1 and CDR2 are MNHNY and SVGAGI (reference sequence).

Note on this clone: In the same sample, other DNA sequences code for this CDR3. The V and J genes are TRBV18 and TRBJ2-7; no reliable D call. The length of the CDR3 is 12 residues. Trimming removed 2 bases from V and 0 bases from J, with 2 bases in between. Germline loops: CDR1 KGHSH, CDR2 LQKENI. CDR3 amino acids: CASSPNSYEQYF. The DNA of the CDR3 is TGTGCCAGCTCACCAAACTCCTACGAGCAGTACTTC.

This clone was recorded a few times. J is TRBJ1-1 and V is TRBV6-5, with D perhaps matching TRBD1 (5 bases). V lost 6 bases and J lost 4, with 9 bases in between. Germline values: CDR1 MNHEY, CDR2 SVGAGI. The CDR3 covers 12 residues. The CDR3 nucleotides read TGTGCCAGCAGAGGGGTGGGCACTGAAGCTTTCTTT. Its protein product is CASRGVGTEAFF.

J is TRBJ2-2 and V is TRBV5-1, with 11 bases matching TRBD2. Germline CDR1 and CDR2: SGHRS and YFSETQ. Losses at the gene ends were 6 bases for V and 5 bases for J; bases not matched to a gene: 6. The CDR3 length is 15 residues. DNA of the CDR3: TGCGCCAGCAAATTGACTAGCGGGGTGACCGGGGAGCTGTTTTTT. It translates to CASKLTSGVTGELFF.

The table lists this clone with a few counts. This same CDR3 is encoded by further DNA sequences in the sample. The chain employs TRBV30 and TRBJ1-5, with unresolved D. Trimming cost V 1 base and J 2 bases, with 6 bases left between them. The CDR3 totals 13 residues. CDR1 and CDR2 (germline): GTSNPN, SVGIG (reference sequence). CDR3 DNA: TGTGCCTGGAGTGGGCAGGGCAATCAGCCCCAGCATTTT. Amino acid sequence: CAWSGQGNQPQHF.

The sample holds a few counts of this clone. The sample carries other DNA sequences with the same CDR3. This chain connects TRBV6-1 to TRBJ2-1; D is undetermined. The CDR3 spans 12 residues. CDR1 is MNHNS and CDR2 is SASEGT in the germline V gene. Trimming left V 1 base short and J 3 bases short, with 1 base between. CDR3 sequence: CASSEVYNEQFF. Here the CDR3 DNA reads TGTGCCAGCAGTGAAGTCTACAATGAGCAGTTCTTC.

This sequence joins TRBV21-1 and TRBJ1-3; the D call in the table, TRBD1, was not verified against the DNA. TRBV21-1 constitutes a pseudogene. This CDR3 comprises 15 residues. The CDR3 bases are TGTGCCAGCAGCATCGACAGGGCCTCTGGAAACACCATATATTTT. This gives the protein CASSIDRASGNTIYF.

This rearrangement joins TRBV7-8 to TRBJ2-7; D assignment may be TRBD1 or TRBD2 (5 bases each). Germline CDR1 and CDR2: SGHVS and FQNEAQ. The CDR3 consists of 14 residues. V dropped 4 bases and J dropped 3 bases, with 13 bases sitting between them. The CDR3 spells CASSYSWDRYEQYF. The CDR3 DNA reads TGTGCCAGCAGCTACTCTTGGGACCGCTACGAGCAGTACTTC.

This clone occurred a few times. The chain recombines TRBV6-5 with TRBJ2-3, with D possibly matching TRBD2 (5 bases). Germline V gene sequence: CDR1 MNHEY, CDR2 SVGAGI. The CDR3 loop spans 14 amino acids. V was shortened by 6 bases and J by 7 bases, with 17 bases between the two germline ends. The CDR3 region is CASSAHRLTHTQYF. CDR3 nucleotide sequence: TGTGCCAGCAGCGCCCACCGACTAACTCATACGCAGTATTTT.

In this sample, this clone turned up many times. The sample carries other DNA sequences with the same CDR3. The V call is TRBV30, the J call TRBJ2-3; no firm D call. The germline CDR1 and CDR2 sequences are GTSNPN and SVGIG (reference sequence). This CDR3 is built from 12 residues. The V end lost 0 bases, the J end lost 4 bases, and 5 bases lay between the germline ends. The CDR3, as DNA: TGTGCCTGGAGTGTATCTGCAGATACGCAGTATTTT. Residues: CAWSVSADTQYF. Full variable domain (rest looked up from reference TRBV30 and TRBJ2-3): SQTIHQWPATLVQPVGSPLSLECTVEGTSNPNLYWYRQAAGRGLQLLFYSVGIGQISSEVPQNLSASRPQDRQFILSSKKLLLSDSGFYLCAWSVSADTQYFGPGTRLTVL.

This sequence joins TRBV10-2 and TRBJ1-5; D remains unclear. V was shortened by 1 base and J by 12 bases, with 19 bases between the two germline ends. The CDR3 runs to 15 residues. Looked up from germline, CDR1 is WSHSY and CDR2 is SAAADI. As DNA, the CDR3 is TGCGCCAGCAGTGAGTATGGCTCTACAGTGGGTCACCAGCATTTT. Its translation: CASSEYGSTVGHQHF.

This clone was counted a few times. The chain is built from TRBV5-6 and TRBJ1-6; TRBD1 matches at 8 bases. The V gene end was trimmed by 3 bases and the J gene end by 9 bases; junction bases not matched to a gene: 5. This CDR3 has 14 amino acids. Germline CDR1 SGHDT, CDR2 YYEEEE. The CDR3, as DNA: TGTGCCAGCAGCTCCGGACAGGGAACTTCACCCCTCCACTTT. Its protein is CASSSGQGTSPLHF.

This rearrangement joins TRBV5-4 to TRBJ1-4; D ambiguous. CDR1 SGHNT and CDR2 YYREEE come from the germline V gene (reference sequence). The V end was cut by 1 base, the J end by 3 bases, with 7 bases between. The CDR3 is made up of 14 amino acids. CDR3: CASSLNSANEKLFF. The CDR3 DNA sequence: TGTGCCAGCAGCTTGAACAGTGCTAATGAAAAACTGTTTTTT.